This TCR beta chain emerged from a study of control samples from healthy donors and cancer patients. The assay was immunoSEQ multiplex PCR, and TCRdb's table has in-frame clones only and misses some. The sample carries about 230,000 clones, about four fifths recorded once. The CDR3 totals 15 residues. CDR1 is MNHEY, CDR2 SMNVEV, per germline (reference sequence). V was shortened by 6 bases and J by 0 bases, with 14 bases between the two germline ends. The chain employs TRBV27 and TRBJ1-1, with a weak D call TRBD1 (5 bases). What was sequenced was PBMCs. This sequence was found in a woman aged 55-69 years with lung cancer. The CDR3: CASRSWGVMNTEAFF. The CDR3 DNA follows: TGTGCCAGCAGATCCTGGGGGGTCATGAACACTGAAGCTTTCTTT.